This T cell receptor beta chain derives from a study of shared clonotypes between healthy human individuals. For the study at large: Each donor's CD4 naive and CD4 memory cells filled three plates apiece, CD8 naive two, and CD8 memory one.

In the sorted-subset replicate PCRs, approximately 200 ng DNA, 25,000 to 35,000 T cell genomes, was used. TCRdb's copy holds only in-frame clones and misses some; the assay was immunoSEQ multiplex PCR. The table records some 2.3 million clones, approximately 95% of them present only once. In its sample, this clone was seen once. Only Caucasian adults living in Nashville, Tennessee made up the donor group. The V segment lost 1 base and the J segment 5 bases; nucleotides outside the gene matches: 7. Germline-derived CDR1 and CDR2 are SGHRS and YFSETQ. The CDR3 runs 16 residues. The chain joins TRBV5-1 to TRBJ1-3, with 9 bases lining up with TRBD1. The sequenced sample consisted of naive CD4+ T cells from PBMCs. Subset indicated: CD45RA+ positively selected. This TCR derives from a young man in good health. Some clones in this sample may be carry-over from other donors' samples. The CDR3 sequence is CASSLTGTGSRNTIYF. CDR3 bases: TGCGCCAGCAGCTTGACCGGGACAGGGTCCCGAAACACCATATATTTT.